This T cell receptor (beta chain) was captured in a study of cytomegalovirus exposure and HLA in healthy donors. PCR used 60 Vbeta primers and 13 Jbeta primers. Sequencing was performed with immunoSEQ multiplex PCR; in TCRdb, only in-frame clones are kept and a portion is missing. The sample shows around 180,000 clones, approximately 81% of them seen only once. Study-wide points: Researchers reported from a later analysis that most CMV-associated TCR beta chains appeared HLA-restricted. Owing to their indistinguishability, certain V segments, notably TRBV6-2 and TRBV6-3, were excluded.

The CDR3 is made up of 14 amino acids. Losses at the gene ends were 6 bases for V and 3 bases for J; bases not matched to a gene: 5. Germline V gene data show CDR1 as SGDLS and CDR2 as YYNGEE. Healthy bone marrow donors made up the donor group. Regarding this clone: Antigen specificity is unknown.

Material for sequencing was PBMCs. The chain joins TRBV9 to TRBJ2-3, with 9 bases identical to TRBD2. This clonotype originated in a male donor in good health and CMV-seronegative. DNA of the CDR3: TGTGCCAGCACTTTTAGCGGGGGTACAGATACGCAGTATTTT. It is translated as CASTFSGGTDTQYF.